Below, 12 T cell receptor beta chains from the same sample are listed, as sequenced in a study of shared clonotypes between healthy human individuals. Assay: immunoSEQ multiplex PCR; the TCRdb copy retains only in-frame clones and omits some. The sample shows roughly 700,000 clones, around 67% of them seen only once. The sequenced material came from memory CD4+ T cells sorted from blood. Subset reported: CD45RA-negative fraction. Receptors originate from a woman between 25 and 40 years old in good health.

This clone was seen a handful of times. V is TRBV2 and J is TRBJ1-1; D possibly corresponds to TRBD1 (6 bases). Germline assignment: CDR1 SNHLY and CDR2 FYNNEI. CDR3 length: 15 amino acids. Trimming removed 5 bases at V and 4 bases at J, with 17 bases between. The CDR3 DNA follows: TGTGCCAGCAGTCAGGAGTCAGGGGAGAGCACTGAAGCTTTCTTT. Protein: CASSQESGESTEAFF.

This clone showed up many times. In the same sample, other DNA sequences code for this CDR3. The V gene is TRBV2, the J gene TRBJ2-1; D ambiguous. The CDR3 covers 11 residues. Trimming pared 6 bases from V and 4 bases from J, leaving 4 bases between. Germline V lookup: CDR1 SNHLY, CDR2 FYNNEI. CDR3 DNA sequence: TGTGCCAGCAGAGCATACAATGAGCAGTTCTTC. Amino acid sequence: CASRAYNEQFF.

The V gene is TRBV7-9, the J gene TRBJ2-1; 7 nucleotides match TRBD1. V shed 10 bases, J shed 7 bases, and the junction held 19 bases outside the gene matches. Germline V gene data show CDR1 as SEHNR and CDR2 as FQNEAQ (reference sequence). This CDR3 comprises 16 residues. The CDR3 coding sequence is TGTGCCACCTACGTGACGGGCAGGGGGTGGGGTAATGAGCAGTTCTTC. It is translated as CATYVTGRGWGNEQFF.

The chain couples TRBV7-9 to TRBJ1-2; 8 bases fit TRBD1. The ends lost 3 bases at V and 8 bases at J; junction bases unmatched: 11. Germline loops: CDR1 SEHNR, CDR2 FQNEAQ (reference sequence). The CDR3 is 15 amino acids. CDR3 nucleotide sequence: TGTGCCAGCAGCTTCCGGGACAGGTTCCCCGAGGGCTACACCTTC. Protein: CASSFRDRFPEGYTF.

On this clone: Additional DNA sequences in this sample encode the identical CDR3. The CDR3 sequence is CASSPGRNTEAFF. Written as DNA, the CDR3 is TGTGCCAGCTCACCCGGACGGAACACTGAAGCTTTCTTT. This chain joins TRBV18 and TRBJ1-1; D gene ambiguous. V lost 3 bases to trimming and J lost 1 base, with 6 bases between them. The CDR3 contains 13 residues. Per germline, CDR1 KGHSH and CDR2 LQKENI.

The sample holds a few counts of this clone. Here the CDR3 DNA reads TGTGCCAGCAGTGAAAAGTCAGTCAGGCACACTGAAGCTTTCTTT. It translates to CASSEKSVRHTEAFF. The rearrangement uses TRBV2 and TRBJ1-1; D uncertain. V was trimmed by 2 bases and J by 3 bases, leaving 13 bases between them. CDR1 and CDR2 from the germline V gene are SNHLY and FYNNEI. The CDR3 is 15 amino acids.

This sequence joins TRBV5-4 and TRBJ2-7, with 12 bases fitting TRBD1. CDR3 size: 15 residues. Per the germline V gene, CDR1 is SGHNT and CDR2 is YYREEE (reference sequence). V was clipped by 3 bases and J by 7 bases; unmatched bases: 8. Written as DNA, the CDR3 is TGTGCCAGCAGCTCTTCCGGGACAGGGGGCCTTGAGCAGTACTTC. Protein: CASSSSGTGGLEQYF.

The chain combines TRBV6-5 with TRBJ2-5; 7 positions match TRBD1. The J call may be in error: the DNA end matches TRBJ2-7 better. Germline lookup yields CDR1 MNHEY and CDR2 SVGAGI. The CDR3 spans 15 residues. The CDR3, as DNA: TGTGCCAGCAGTTACTCGGACAGGTGGGGGACCGAGCAGTACTTC. Protein sequence: CASSYSDRWGTEQYF.

The chain uses TRBV7-6 and TRBJ2-7, with TRBD2 matching 11 bases. The CDR3 sequence is 14 residues long. The V and J ends lost 7 bases and 4 bases, in that order; junction bases with no gene match: 6. The V gene's germline CDR1 is SGHVS and CDR2 FNYEAQ. CDR3 region: CASTPLAGGYEQYF. CDR3 nucleotides: TGTGCCAGCACTCCGTTAGCGGGAGGGTACGAGCAGTACTTC.

The gene calls are TRBV4-1 and TRBJ1-1; D not resolved. The germline V and J ends were trimmed by 6 bases and 1 base, with 12 bases remaining between them. The CDR3 runs to 14 residues. The germline gives CDR1 MGHRA, CDR2 YSYEKL. CDR3 sequence reads: CASRPWAANTEAFF. CDR3 nucleotides: TGCGCCAGCAGACCCTGGGCAGCGAACACTGAAGCTTTCTTT.

The chain couples TRBV21-1 to TRBJ2-7; the D call of TRBD1 is as the table states it, not checked on the DNA. TRBV21-1 is recorded as a pseudogene. This CDR3 is 14 amino acids long. The CDR3 bases are TGTGCCAGCGAGAACGGGACAGGTAGATACGAGCAGTACTTC. It is translated as CASENGTGRYEQYF.

This clone has at least ten counts. V is TRBV27 and J is TRBJ1-1, with a weak D call TRBD1 (5 bases). With 6 bases removed from V and 0 bases from J, the gap between germline ends came to 14 bases. Germline CDR1 MNHEY, CDR2 SMNVEV (reference sequence). The CDR3 has 15 residues. CDR3 in amino acids: CASRRAGTVNTEAFF. The DNA for the CDR3 is TGTGCCAGCAGGCGGGCAGGGACCGTGAACACTGAAGCTTTCTTT.